This TCR beta chain was observed in a study of blood T cell repertoires in COVID-19. Study as a whole: Sites across the United States, Italy and Spain contributed samples from acute and convalescent COVID-19. In each case, the material was cDNA or gDNA derived from T cells, B-cell-depleted T cells, or PBMCs.

The CDR3 consists of 15 residues. V was trimmed by 2 bases and J by 0 bases, leaving 10 bases between them. Germline V gene lookup returns CDR1 MNHEY and CDR2 SVGAGI. In the study's own analysis: Counts of nucleated cells, estimated from reference gene primer amplification, were obtained. Generated by immunoSEQ multiplex PCR, the TCRdb table keeps only in-frame clones and is missing some. From that table come the V and J calls and clone size; the DNA was used to work out D and trimming. The repertoire holds hundreds of thousands of clones, with 86% as singletons. The sequence derives from a woman in her twenties or thirties with active or convalescent COVID-19. The sequenced sample consisted of peripheral blood. This sequence joins TRBV6-5 and TRBJ1-1; unclear D gene. The CDR3 reads CASSYGGLLNTEAFF. CDR3 in DNA: TGTGCCAGCAGTTACGGAGGGCTCCTGAACACTGAAGCTTTCTTT.